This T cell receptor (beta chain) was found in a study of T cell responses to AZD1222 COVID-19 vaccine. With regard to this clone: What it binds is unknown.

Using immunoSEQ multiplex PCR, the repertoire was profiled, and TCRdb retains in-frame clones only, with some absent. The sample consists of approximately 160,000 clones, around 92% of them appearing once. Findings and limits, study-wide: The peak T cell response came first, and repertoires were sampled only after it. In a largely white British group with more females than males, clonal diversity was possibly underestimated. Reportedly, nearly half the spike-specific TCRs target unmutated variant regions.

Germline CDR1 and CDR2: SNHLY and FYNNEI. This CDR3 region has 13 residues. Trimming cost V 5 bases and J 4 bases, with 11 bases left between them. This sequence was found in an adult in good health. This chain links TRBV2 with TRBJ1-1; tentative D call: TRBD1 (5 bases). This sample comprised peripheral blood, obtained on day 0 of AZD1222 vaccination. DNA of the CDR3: TGTGCCAGCAGTCGTGGGAGGGGCACTGAAGCTTTCTTT. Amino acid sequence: CASSRGRGTEAFF.